These 20 T cell receptor beta chains originate from one sample sequenced in a study of T cell changes during pregnancy in multiple sclerosis. Profiling relied on immunoSEQ multiplex PCR, and the TCRdb table lists in-frame clones only, not all of them. The sample holds 45,000 to 55,000 clones, 88% seen once. The starting material was CD4+ T cells from peripheral blood mononuclear cells, obtained in the second trimester of pregnancy. These receptors originate from a female donor with multiple sclerosis, enrolled in a pregnancy study.

The chain uses TRBV5-1 and TRBJ2-7; a possible D gene is TRBD2 (6 bases). The CDR3 is made up of 14 amino acids. V was pared by 3 bases and J by 4 bases, with 14 bases between. CDR1 and CDR2 (germline): SGHRS, YFSETQ. CDR3 sequence reads: CASSSMVGSYEQYF. The CDR3, as DNA: TGCGCCAGCAGCTCGATGGTCGGGAGTTACGAGCAGTACTTC.

The rearrangement links TRBV7-3 to TRBJ2-1, with TRBD2 matching 9 bases. Trimming took 5 bases from V and 8 from J; bases not matched to a gene: 13. In germline, CDR1 is SGHTA, CDR2 FQGTGA. CDR3 length: 16 residues. In DNA, the CDR3 is TGTGCCAGCAGCAGAGCCGGGACTAGCCCAGCGGATGAGCAGTTCTTC. This translates into CASSRAGTSPADEQFF.

The chain employs TRBV27 and TRBJ2-7, with D possibly TRBD2 on 6 matching bases. The CDR3 length is 15 residues. Germline CDR1 reads MNHEY; CDR2 reads SMNVEV (reference sequence). V was clipped by 2 bases and J by 0 bases, with 11 bases between them. The CDR3 here is CASSLIDGSSYEQYF. Written as DNA, the CDR3 is TGTGCCAGCAGTTTAATAGACGGGAGCTCCTACGAGCAGTACTTC.

The CDR3 loop reads CASTDRGNTGELFF. As DNA, the CDR3 is TGTGCCAGTACAGACAGGGGTAACACCGGGGAGCTGTTTTTT. This chain connects TRBV7-9 to TRBJ2-2; 8 bases are shared with TRBD1. The junction had 5 bases not matched to a gene; V was cut back by 9 bases and J by 2 bases. Germline CDR1 reads SEHNR; CDR2 reads FQNEAQ (reference sequence). This CDR3 is built from 14 residues. The entire variable domain, with the rest obtained from reference TRBV7-9 and TRBJ2-2, is as follows: DTGVSQNPRHKITKRGQNVTFRCDPISEHNRLYWYRQTLGQGPEFLTYFQNEAQLEKSRLLSDRFSAERPKGSFSTLEIQRTEQGDSAMYLCASTDRGNTGELFFGEGSRLTVL.

The chain is built from TRBV5-4 and TRBJ2-7; D perhaps matches TRBD2 (5 bases). CDR3 length: 15 residues. V was trimmed by 4 bases and J by 4 bases, leaving 18 bases between them. CDR1 SGHNT and CDR2 YYREEE come from the germline V gene (reference sequence). CDR3 DNA sequence: TGTGCCAGCAGCCCCGGGGAGCGGAGGCGATACGAGCAGTACTTC. This codes for CASSPGERRRYEQYF. Filled out from reference TRBV5-4 and TRBJ2-7, the complete variable domain reads ETGVTQSPTHLIKTRGQQVTLRCSSQSGHNTVSWYQQALGQGPQFIFQYYREEENGRGNFPPRFSGLQFPNYSSELNVNALELDDSALYLCASSPGERRRYEQYFGPGTRLTVT.

This clone was seen a single time. The chain has TRBV12-5 and TRBJ1-1, with 9 nucleotides matching TRBD1. The trim removed 5 bases at V and 5 bases at J, leaving 6 bases unmatched. The germline CDR1 and CDR2 sequences are LGHNT and FRNRAP. The CDR3 is 14 residues long. This chain's CDR3 is CASGADRGRTEAFF. CDR3 bases: TGTGCTAGTGGTGCCGACAGGGGGAGGACTGAAGCTTTCTTT.

V usage is TRBV6-1 and J usage is TRBJ2-1, with 14 bases matching TRBD2. The J segment lost 7 bases and the V segment lost 2 bases, leaving 10 bases of the junction unmatched. The germline V gene has CDR1 MNHNS and CDR2 SASEGT. The CDR3 has 18 amino acids. In DNA form, the CDR3 reads TGTGCCAGCAGTGAATCCTTAGGACTAGCGGGAGGTGGGAATGAGCAGTTCTTC. Amino acids: CASSESLGLAGGGNEQFF.

The chain couples TRBV19 to TRBJ2-5; 7 bases line up with TRBD2. There are 13 residues in the CDR3. With V trimmed by 8 bases and J by 0 bases, 3 bases remained unmatched. Germline V lookup: CDR1 LNHDA, CDR2 SQIVND (reference sequence). For the CDR3, the DNA is TGTGCCAGTGCTGGGACTAACCAAGAGACCCAGTACTTC. Residues: CASAGTNQETQYF. Supplemented by reference TRBV19 and TRBJ2-5, the full variable domain reads DGGITQSPKYLFRKEGQNVTLSCEQNLNHDAMYWYRQDPGQGLRLIYYSQIVNDFQKGDIAEGYSVSREKKESFPLTVTSAQKNPTAFYLCASAGTNQETQYFGPGTRLLVL.

V gene TRBV19 combines with J gene TRBJ2-1, with TRBD2 identical over 8 bases. CDR1 is LNHDA, CDR2 SQIVND, per germline (reference sequence). The CDR3 is 17 residues long. Unmatched junction bases numbered 17, after V lost 7 bases and J lost 6 bases. In DNA, the CDR3 is TGTGCCAGTAACCCCCGAATGGCCAGCGGGAGTGGCAATGAGCAGTTCTTC. It is translated as CASNPRMASGSGNEQFF.

CDR3 nucleotides: TGTGCCAGCAGTTGGACAGCTGACTCCTACGAGCAGTACTTC. This gives the protein CASSWTADSYEQYF. The chain joins TRBV6-5 to TRBJ2-7, with D possibly matching TRBD1 (6 bases). Germline V gene data show CDR1 as MNHEY and CDR2 as SVGAGI. V was shortened by 4 bases and J by 0 bases, with 10 bases between the two germline ends. The CDR3 covers 14 residues.

The chain couples TRBV5-4 to TRBJ2-7, with a possible D match to TRBD2 (6 bases). Germline CDR1 is SGHNT and CDR2 is YYREEE (reference sequence). Trimming took off 4 bases at V and 3 bases at J, with 14 bases between the two ends. This CDR3 has 14 amino acids. The CDR3 is CASSLNLANYEQYF. CDR3 sequence (DNA): TGTGCCAGCAGCCTAAATCTAGCGAACTACGAGCAGTACTTC.

V and J are TRBV5-1 and TRBJ1-2; 11 bases match TRBD1. V lost 2 bases, J lost 7 bases, and 10 bases stayed unmatched. This CDR3 has 16 amino acids. CDR1 SGHRS and CDR2 YFSETQ come from the germline V gene. The CDR3 DNA reads TGCGCCAGCAGCTTTGGACAGGGGGCCGTCGGCGGTGGCTACACCTTC. Amino acid sequence: CASSFGQGAVGGGYTF.

The chain combines TRBV7-3 with TRBJ2-1; 14 nucleotides line up with TRBD2. Germline V gene sequence: CDR1 SGHTA, CDR2 FQGTGA. The CDR3 covers 18 residues. Losses at the gene ends were 4 bases for V and 8 bases for J; bases not matched to a gene: 13. In DNA form, the CDR3 reads TGTGCCAGCAGCTCCGGGACTAGCGGGAGTGTTAGCGTGGATGAGCAGTTCTTC. Protein product: CASSSGTSGSVSVDEQFF. The variable domain in full, with the rest retrieved from reference TRBV7-3 and TRBJ2-1, is GAGVSQTPSNKVTEKGKYVELRCDPISGHTALYWYRQSLGQGPEFLIYFQGTGAADDSGLPNDRFFAVRPEGSVSTLKIQRTERGDSAVYLCASSSGTSGSVSVDEQFFGPGTRLTVL.

The chain couples TRBV6-1 to TRBJ2-7; D possibly corresponds to TRBD2 (5 bases). This CDR3 is 15 amino acids long. In germline, CDR1 is MNHNS, CDR2 SASEGT. The ends were cut back, 1 base at V and 3 bases at J, with 13 bases in the middle. CDR3 amino acids: CASSEGDGEFYEQYF. The DNA for the CDR3 is TGTGCCAGCAGTGAAGGGGATGGGGAGTTCTACGAGCAGTACTTC.

V gene TRBV9 combines with J gene TRBJ2-7, with D possibly TRBD2 on 5 matching bases. Deletions cut 0 bases from V and 3 bases from J, with 13 bases between. Germline lookup yields CDR1 SGDLS and CDR2 YYNGEE. CDR3 size: 15 residues. This CDR3 reads CASSVEGASNYEQYF. The DNA of the CDR3 is TGTGCCAGCAGCGTAGAGGGCGCTAGCAACTACGAGCAGTACTTC. The full variable domain, completed using reference TRBV9 and TRBJ2-7, is DSGVTQTPKHLITATGQRVTLRCSPRSGDLSVYWYQQSLDQGLQFLIQYYNGEERAKGNILERFSAQQFPDLHSELNLSSLELGDSALYFCASSVEGASNYEQYFGPGTRLTVT.

V gene TRBV5-1 combines with J gene TRBJ2-7; TRBD1 aligns across 7 bases. V shed 2 bases, J shed 9 bases, and the junction held 5 bases outside the gene matches. The CDR3 contains 12 residues. Looked up from germline, CDR1 is SGHRS and CDR2 is YFSETQ. The CDR3 nucleotides read TGCGCCAGCAGCTTTGACTCAGGGGGGCAGTACTTC. This sequence encodes CASSFDSGGQYF.

The chain uses TRBV9 and TRBJ2-3, with TRBD2 matching over 12 bases. The CDR3 spans 16 residues. The V and J ends lost 4 bases and 2 bases, in that order; junction bases with no gene match: 5. CDR1 is SGDLS and CDR2 is YYNGEE in the germline V gene. The CDR3, as DNA: TGTGCCAGCAGCAAAGGACTAGCGGGACCCACAGATACGCAGTATTTT. It encodes CASSKGLAGPTDTQYF.

The rearrangement uses TRBV15 and TRBJ2-7; 8 positions match TRBD1. The CDR3 is 20 amino acids. V trimming: 1 base; J trimming: 3 bases; junction bases outside the gene matches: 20. Germline CDR1 and CDR2: LNHNV and YYDKDF (reference sequence). The CDR3 coding sequence is TGTGCCACCAGCAGAGTTCGAGGCGCCAGAGGAGGACAGGGAAGCTACGAGCAGTACTTC. Translating it yields CATSRVRGARGGQGSYEQYF.

This chain connects TRBV10-1 to TRBJ2-1; D uncertain. V lost 3 bases and J lost 0, with 18 bases in between. The CDR3 length is 18 residues. Germline V gene lookup returns CDR1 WNHNN and CDR2 SYGVQD (reference sequence). The CDR3 DNA reads TGCGCCAGCAGTGACCCTCAGGCTGGTCCCCTCTCCTACAATGAGCAGTTCTTC. The encoded protein is CASSDPQAGPLSYNEQFF.

The CDR3 protein is CASSQEALAGSYNEQFF. Here the CDR3 DNA reads TGCGCCAGCAGCCAAGAAGCACTAGCGGGTTCCTACAATGAGCAGTTCTTC. V is TRBV4-3 and J is TRBJ2-1; TRBD2 agrees at 9 bases. With V trimmed by 0 bases and J by 1 base, 4 bases remained unmatched. CDR1 and CDR2 from the germline V gene are LGHNA and YSLEER. The CDR3 is 17 amino acids.